The 2 T cell receptor beta chains in this list originate from one sample, sequenced in a study of blood T cells in healthy people across ages. Combining a sample-barcoded 5' primer with a J-beta primer mix, a second PCR ran for roughly 7 to 11 cycles. TCRdb reprocessed the 5' RACE reads via MiXCR and lists one record per CDR3 protein. The sample includes around 1,700,000 distinct CDR3 sequences, 28% of them seen just once. Sequences were obtained from blood. The receptors derive from a woman under 40 in good health.

This clonotype was counted once. The chain is built from TRBV3-1 and TRBJ1-5, with a possible D match to TRBD1 (6 bases). CDR3 size: 16 residues. V lost 0 bases to trimming and J lost 7 bases, with 16 bases between them. Germline loops: CDR1 LGHDT, CDR2 YNNKEL (reference sequence). CDR3 sequence: CASSQERGLGAQPQHF. DNA for the CDR3: TGTGCCAGCAGCCAAGAGAGGGGATTGGGGGCCCAGCCCCAGCATTTT. Based on the CDR3 plus reference TRBV3-1 and TRBJ1-5, the full variable domain is DTAVSQTPKYLVTQMGNDKSIKCEQNLGHDTMYWYKQDSKKFLKIMFSYNNKELIINETVPNRFSPKSPDKAHLNLHINSLELGDSAVYFCASSQERGLGAQPQHFGDGTRLSIL.

The rearrangement links TRBV6-1 to TRBJ1-2; D is undetermined. The CDR3 totals 13 residues. Deletions cut 3 bases from V and 8 bases from J, with 13 bases between. Germline values: CDR1 MNHNS, CDR2 SASEGT. This CDR3 reads CASSDSDRRGYTF. The CDR3, as DNA: TGTGCCAGCAGTGACTCGGATCGGCGGGGCTACACCTTC.